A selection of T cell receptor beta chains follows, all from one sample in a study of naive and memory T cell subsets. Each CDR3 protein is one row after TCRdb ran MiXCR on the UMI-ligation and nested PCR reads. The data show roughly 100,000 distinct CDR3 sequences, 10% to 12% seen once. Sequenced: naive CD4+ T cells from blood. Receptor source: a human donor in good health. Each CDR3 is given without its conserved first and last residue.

ASSPNRGDYGYT	TRBJ1-2	TRBV25-1
ASRVQGGPNQPQH	TRBJ1-5	TRBV12-3/TRBV12-4
SARDGHRNTEAF	TRBJ1-1	TRBV20-1
ASSQDLGGGQIEAF	TRBJ1-1	TRBV4-2
SARDSGRPSYEQY	TRBJ2-7	TRBV20-1
ASSNTKTPSGANVLT	TRBJ2-6	TRBV2
ASSPRTGQSTDTQY	TRBJ2-3	TRBV18
ASSHGTSPGVYEQY	TRBJ2-7	TRBV5-1
ASSKTSALTGELF	TRBJ2-2	TRBV21-1
ASSFHGEDTEAF	TRBJ1-1	TRBV6-5
ASKRDRGRGDTQY	TRBJ2-3	TRBV30
ASRVASAKNIQY	TRBJ2-4	TRBV2
ASSPRSGYNEKLF	TRBJ1-4	TRBV12-3/TRBV12-4
ASSFGRPNEKLF	TRBJ1-4	TRBV12-3/TRBV12-4
ASSLVFQGSYT	TRBJ1-2	TRBV7-2
ASGAVASGSTDTQY	TRBJ2-3	TRBV11-1
ASSYGRSGNTIY	TRBJ1-3	TRBV6-5
ASSPGAGAYEQY	TRBJ2-7	TRBV18
ASGRLPLALTDTQY	TRBJ2-3	TRBV21-1
ASSGESQPQH	TRBJ1-5	TRBV2
ASRLAAGVYPFDEQY	TRBJ2-7	TRBV12-2
ASRRTGENSPLH	TRBJ1-6	TRBV12-3/TRBV12-4
ASSAPNNSPLH	TRBJ1-6	TRBV9
ASSHQDRGGNEQF	TRBJ2-1	TRBV4-2
ASSLELRPYNSPLH	TRBJ1-6	TRBV7-8
ASSYLEMSEQY	TRBJ2-7	TRBV7-9
ASSLEVTNEQI	TRBJ2-1	TRBV7-2
ASSLDRVAEAF	TRBJ1-1	TRBV27
SVVPGLKGF	TRBJ1-1	TRBV29-1
ASSFTGRNTIY	TRBJ1-3	TRBV5-4
ASSVSGGDYGYT	TRBJ1-2	TRBV9
SVGMRDPTDTQY	TRBJ2-3	TRBV29-1
ASRDRGRELF	TRBJ2-2	TRBV10-2
ATSPSGYEQY	TRBJ2-7	TRBV24-1
SARRGGSNQPQH	TRBJ1-5	TRBV20-1
ASSPSREGRVFGDTQY	TRBJ2-3	TRBV28
ASSLSKDTEAF	TRBJ1-1	TRBV7-9
ASSLFGGTEAF	TRBJ1-1	TRBV5-1
ASSLAGTWDEKLF	TRBJ1-4	TRBV5-4
ASSLTTGPNTEAF	TRBJ1-1	TRBV27
SAWPPLRDHPNTDTQY	TRBJ2-3	TRBV20-1
ASSIATRDEQY	TRBJ2-7	TRBV19
ASCGGSANTGELF	TRBJ2-2	TRBV2
ASSRRVATEAF	TRBJ1-1	TRBV11-2
ASSRNPLAGGTGELF	TRBJ2-2	TRBV7-7
AWDILDSYNEQF	TRBJ2-1	TRBV30
ASSPDIISEAF	TRBJ1-1	TRBV2
ASKPPRSGYGYT	TRBJ1-2	TRBV7-9
SATLAGGAYDTQY	TRBJ2-3	TRBV20-1
ASSFGGTDTGELF	TRBJ2-2	TRBV28
AVRDRGTGELF	TRBJ2-2	TRBV12-3/TRBV12-4